This TCR beta chain is from a study of blood T cells in healthy people across ages. Alongside a J-beta primer mix, a sample-barcoded 5' primer served in a second PCR lasting roughly 6 to 11 cycles. TCRdb reprocessed the 5' RACE reads via MiXCR and lists one record per CDR3 protein. The table has more than 1.4 million distinct CDR3 sequences, approximately 42% seen once. Notes on this clonotype: At one boundary the junction diverges from the germline segment, which might be a read error.

The length of the CDR3 is 17 residues. Germline V lookup: CDR1 ENHRY, CDR2 SYGVKD. The chain combines TRBV10-3 with TRBJ2-4; tentatively, D is TRBD2 (5 bases). The specimen sequenced was blood. The TCR originated in a woman under 30 in good health. The CDR3 DNA reads TGTGCCATATCAGAGGGAGCAGTAAAAAAGGCAAAAGAGACCCAGGACTTC. Protein product: CAISEGAVKKAKETQDF.